This passage covers 20 T cell receptor beta chains from one sample sequenced in a study of technical replicates of blood from several donors. Data came from immunoSEQ multiplex PCR; TCRdb stores just in-frame clones and leaves some out. The sample has approximately 79,000 clones; 85% to 95% are singletons. The specimen sequenced was T cells isolated from PBMCs. The receptors here all came from a human donor in good health.

The CDR3 region has the DNA TGCGCCAGCAGTGAGCAGTTGAACACTGAAGCTTTCTTT. Protein product: CASSEQLNTEAFF. The chain is built from TRBV10-2 and TRBJ1-1, with D uncertain. V lost 2 bases and J lost 0, with 4 bases in between. Germline V gene data show CDR1 as WSHSY and CDR2 as SAAADI. The CDR3 spans 13 residues.

The rearrangement links TRBV18 to TRBJ1-3; D call uncertain. Germline assignment: CDR1 KGHSH and CDR2 LQKENI. Trimming cost V 6 bases and J 0 bases, with 12 bases left between them. The CDR3 has 15 amino acids. CDR3 sequence: CASSPSPGSGNTIYF. The CDR3 DNA is TGTGCCAGCTCTCCATCTCCCGGCTCTGGAAACACCATATATTTT. Drawing the rest from reference TRBV18 and TRBJ1-3, the complete variable domain is NAGVMQNPRHLVRRRGQEARLRCSPMKGHSHVYWYRQLPEEGLKFMVYLQKENIIDESGMPKERFSAEFPKEGPSILRIQQVVRGDSAAYFCASSPSPGSGNTIYFGEGSWLTVV.

This clone has only one observation. The V gene is TRBV18, the J gene TRBJ2-1, with D uncertain. Trimming shortened V by 1 base and J by 8 bases, and 9 bases separated the two germline ends. Germline loops: CDR1 KGHSH, CDR2 LQKENI. The CDR3 loop spans 13 amino acids. CDR3 residues: CASSPLESYEQFF. The CDR3, as DNA: TGTGCCAGCTCACCACTAGAGAGCTATGAGCAGTTCTTC.

The genes are TRBV15 and TRBJ2-3, with D tentatively TRBD2 (6 bases). Germline V gene data show CDR1 as LNHNV and CDR2 as YYDKDF (reference sequence). CDR3 length: 18 residues. Trimming cost V 0 bases and J 4 bases, with 20 bases left between them. The chain's CDR3 is CATSREDSVSWEADTQYF. The CDR3 coding sequence is TGTGCCACCAGCAGAGAGGATAGCGTGTCATGGGAGGCAGATACGCAGTATTTT.

The rearrangement joins TRBV5-6 to TRBJ2-7, with a tentative D call TRBD2 (6 bases). CDR3 length: 14 residues. Germline V gives CDR1 SGHDT, CDR2 YYEEEE. V was trimmed by 3 bases and J by 7 bases, leaving 17 bases between them. The CDR3 reads CASSSWGGSGEQYF. CDR3 sequence (DNA): TGTGCCAGCAGCTCGTGGGGAGGATCGGGTGAGCAGTACTTC.

The J gene is TRBJ1-1, the V gene TRBV18; D unclear. Germline CDR1 and CDR2: KGHSH and LQKENI. V gave up 2 bases and J gave up 1 base, with 8 bases separating them. There are 14 residues in the CDR3. For the CDR3, the DNA is TGTGCCAGCTCACCAGACGCAGGGAACACTGAAGCTTTCTTT. This codes for CASSPDAGNTEAFF.

The J gene is TRBJ2-7, the V gene TRBV4-3, with 9 bases aligning to TRBD2. This CDR3 spans 13 amino acids. V shed 4 bases, J shed 2 bases, and the junction held 0 bases outside the gene matches. Per germline, CDR1 LGHNA and CDR2 YSLEER. This CDR3 is CASSLAGAYEQYF. Here the CDR3 DNA reads TGCGCCAGCAGCCTAGCGGGAGCCTACGAGCAGTACTTC.

This chain uses TRBV7-2 with TRBJ2-1, with TRBD2 identical over 11 bases. CDR3 length: 19 amino acids. Trimming at V came to 4 bases and at J to 4 bases, leaving 15 bases not matched to a gene. Germline loops: CDR1 SGHTA, CDR2 FQGNSA. Here the CDR3 reads CASSWGGGASGRPYNEQFF. DNA for the CDR3: TGTGCCAGCAGCTGGGGGGGTGGGGCTAGCGGGAGGCCTTACAATGAGCAGTTCTTC.

The chain links TRBV11-3 to TRBJ2-7, with TRBD1 matching 10 bases. Germline CDR1 SGHNT, CDR2 YENEEA. The CDR3 consists of 15 residues. With 3 bases clipped from V and 0 bases from J, the junction kept 2 bases outside the gene matches. This chain's CDR3 is CASSLGQGRSYEQYF. In DNA form, the CDR3 reads TGTGCCAGCAGCTTGGGACAGGGGCGCTCCTACGAGCAGTACTTC.

V usage is TRBV4-3 and J usage is TRBJ2-1, with 8 positions matching TRBD1. The CDR3 runs to 15 residues. J was trimmed by 7 bases and V by 1 base; bases with no gene match: 6. Germline V CDR1 and CDR2: LGHNA, YSLEER. The CDR3 DNA reads as TGCGCCAGCAGCCAAGGGGACAGGAGCGTGAATGAGCAGTTCTTC. Translation: CASSQGDRSVNEQFF.

The V gene is TRBV7-2, the J gene TRBJ2-1, with TRBD2 matching over 11 bases. Trimming cost V 5 bases and J 8 bases; bases outside gene matches: 8. This CDR3 spans 15 amino acids. Per germline, CDR1 SGHTA and CDR2 FQGNSA. CDR3 protein: CASSQQTSGTHEQFF. CDR3 bases: TGTGCCAGCAGCCAGCAGACTAGCGGGACCCATGAGCAGTTCTTC.

On this clone itself: This CDR3 is also generated by other DNA sequences in the sample. The chain links TRBV7-9 to TRBJ1-4, with TRBD1 as a possible D gene (5 bases). V dropped 5 bases and J dropped 1 base, with 11 bases sitting between them. Germline V gene data show CDR1 as SEHNR and CDR2 as FQNEAQ (reference sequence). CDR3 length equals 15 residues. Written as DNA, the CDR3 is TGTGCCAGCAGCCTGGGGCAGGGAACTAATGAAAAACTGTTTTTT. Amino acids: CASSLGQGTNEKLFF.

This clone was seen a single time. V is TRBV6-1 and J is TRBJ1-4; D is uncertain. V lost 1 base to trimming and J lost 11 bases, with 17 bases between them. The CDR3 spans 15 residues. Germline-derived CDR1 and CDR2 are MNHNS and SASEGT. CDR3 residues: CASSEGSGLGWKLFF. For the CDR3, the DNA is TGTGCCAGCAGTGAAGGATCGGGATTGGGATGGAAACTGTTTTTT.

In its sample, this clone was seen once. The V and J genes are TRBV19 and TRBJ2-5; TRBD2 agrees at 7 bases. This CDR3 has 14 residues. V trimming: 5 bases; J trimming: 2 bases; junction bases outside the gene matches: 5. Germline-derived CDR1 and CDR2 are LNHDA and SQIVND (reference sequence). DNA for the CDR3: TGTGCCAGTAGTCTCGGACTAGTTCAAGAGACCCAGTACTTC. The encoded protein is CASSLGLVQETQYF. Together with reference TRBV19 and TRBJ2-5, the CDR3 gives the full variable domain: DGGITQSPKYLFRKEGQNVTLSCEQNLNHDAMYWYRQDPGQGLRLIYYSQIVNDFQKGDIAEGYSVSREKKESFPLTVTSAQKNPTAFYLCASSLGLVQETQYFGPGTRLLVL.

The chain carries TRBV10-3 and TRBJ2-3; 8 positions agree with TRBD2. Germline V lookup: CDR1 ENHRY, CDR2 SYGVKD. Trimming took 0 bases from V and 3 from J; bases not matched to a gene: 2. This CDR3 spans 15 amino acids. In nucleotides, the CDR3 is TGTGCCATCAGTGAGTCTGCGGGGGGAACAGATACGCAGTATTTT. This encodes CAISESAGGTDTQYF.

The chain couples TRBV14 to TRBJ2-3, with 7 bases lining up with TRBD2. Germline CDR1 and CDR2: SGHDN and FVKESK. The CDR3 has 15 residues. V lost 3 bases, J lost 4 bases, and 7 bases stayed unmatched. The CDR3 DNA sequence: TGTGCCAGCAGCCAGAGTATGGCGGGGGCAGATACGCAGTATTTT. It yields the protein CASSQSMAGADTQYF. The full variable domain, completed using reference TRBV14 and TRBJ2-3, is EAGVTQFPSHSVIEKGQTVTLRCDPISGHDNLYWYRRVMGKEIKFLLHFVKESKQDESGMPNNRFLAERTGGTYSTLKVQPAELEDSGVYFCASSQSMAGADTQYFGPGTRLTVL.

This clone appeared a single time. The V and J genes are TRBV11-3 and TRBJ2-1, with 8 bases that match TRBD2. The trim removed 3 bases at V and 8 bases at J, leaving 3 bases unmatched. The CDR3 is 13 amino acids. Germline lookup yields CDR1 SGHNT and CDR2 YENEEA. CDR3 sequence reads: CASSLEAGDEQFF. The CDR3 region has the DNA TGTGCCAGCAGCTTGGAAGCGGGAGATGAGCAGTTCTTC.

This chain connects TRBV7-6 to TRBJ2-7; D may be TRBD1 (9 bases). V was trimmed by 1 base and J by 7 bases, leaving 20 bases between them. CDR1 and CDR2 from the germline V gene are SGHVS and FNYEAQ. The CDR3 runs 16 residues. CDR3 in DNA: TGTGCCAGCAGCTTAGACGGGGTTAGCGGGACAGGGGAGCAGTACTTC. This codes for CASSLDGVSGTGEQYF.

V and J are TRBV18 and TRBJ2-7; 8 nucleotides align to TRBD1. Germline lookup yields CDR1 KGHSH and CDR2 LQKENI. The V gene end was trimmed by 2 bases and the J gene end by 2 bases; junction bases not matched to a gene: 5. The CDR3 contains 15 residues. In nucleotides, the CDR3 is TGTGCCAGCTCACCAGGACAGGGTGGCACCTACGAGCAGTACTTC. Translated, it gives CASSPGQGGTYEQYF.

The chain couples TRBV28 to TRBJ2-7; 10 bases agree with TRBD2. CDR1 is MDHEN, CDR2 SYDVKM, per germline. The CDR3 totals 15 residues. Unmatched junction bases numbered 15, after V lost 5 bases and J lost 11 bases. The CDR3, as DNA: TGTGCCAGCAGTCCAGGACTAGCGGCCACAGGTTGGGAGTACTTC. Its translation is CASSPGLAATGWEYF. Full variable domain (remainder filled in from reference TRBV28 and TRBJ2-7): DVKVTQSSRYLVKRTGEKVFLECVQDMDHENMFWYRQDPGLGLRLIYFSYDVKMKEKGDIPEGYSVSREKKERFSLILESASTNQTSMYLCASSPGLAATGWEYFGPGTRLTVT.